A few counts support the clone carrying this T cell receptor (beta chain). TCRdb reprocessed the 5' RACE reads with MiXCR, giving one entry per CDR3 protein. Among 250,000 to 300,000 distinct CDR3 sequences listed, around 15% were seen once. This sample was taken from a study of T-cell memory formation after mild COVID-19. The V gene lost 4 bases and the J gene lost 6 bases, with 11 bases spanning the gap. Germline assignment: CDR1 SGHNT and CDR2 YYREEE (reference sequence). The CDR3 has 14 amino acids. The sample comprised PBMCs or a T cell subset sorted from them (not recorded which). V usage is TRBV5-4 and J usage is TRBJ1-6; D gene unclear. This receptor was taken from a man aged 18 to 30 who had mild COVID-19 (a few samples of this study predate the infection). Cell type and time point are not known. The CDR3 nucleotides read TGTGCCAGCAGCCTGACGTCGCCTAATTCACCCCTCCACTTT. Translating gives CASSLTSPNSPLHF.